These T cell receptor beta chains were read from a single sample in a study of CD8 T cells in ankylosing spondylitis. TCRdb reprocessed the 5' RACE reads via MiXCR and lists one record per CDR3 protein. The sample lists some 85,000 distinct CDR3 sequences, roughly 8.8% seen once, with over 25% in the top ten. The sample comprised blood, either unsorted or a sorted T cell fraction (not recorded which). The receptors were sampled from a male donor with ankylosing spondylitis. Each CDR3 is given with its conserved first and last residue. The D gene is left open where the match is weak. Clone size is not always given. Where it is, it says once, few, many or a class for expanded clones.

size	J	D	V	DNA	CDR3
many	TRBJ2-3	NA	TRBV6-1	TGTGCCACCGGCGGGGCGGACTCGGGTACAGATACGCAGTATTTT	CATGGADSGTDTQYF
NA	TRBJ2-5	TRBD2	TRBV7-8	TGTGCCAGCAGGCGTTCTAGCGGGAGGGTCCAAGAGACCCAGTACTTC	CASRRSSGRVQETQYF
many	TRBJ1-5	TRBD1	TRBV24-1	TGTGCCACCAGTGCAAGACAGGGGTTCGGTCAGCCCCAGCATTTT	CATSARQGFGQPQHF
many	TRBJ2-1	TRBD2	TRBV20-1	TGCAGTGCCGAAGAGCTAGCGGGTTACAATGAGCAGTTCTTC	CSAEELAGYNEQFF
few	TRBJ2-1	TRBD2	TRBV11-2	TGTGCCAGCAGCCTCAGGACTAGCAGGAAACACAATGAGCAGTTCTTC	CASSLRTSRKHNEQFF
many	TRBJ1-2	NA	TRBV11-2	TGTGCCAGCAGCTTAGGGCACCAAAATGGCTACACCTTC	CASSLGHQNGYTF
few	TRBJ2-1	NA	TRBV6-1	TGTGCCAGCAAACAATTGGGGGCGGATGAGCAGTTCTTC	CASKQLGADEQFF
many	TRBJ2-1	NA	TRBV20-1	TGCAGTGCTCTCGGGGACAATGAGCAGTTCTTC	CSALGDNEQFF
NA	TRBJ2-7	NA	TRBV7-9	TGTGCCAGCAGCTCGAGGGGGAGTGCGCGACTCGACGGGGAGCAGTACTTC	CASSSRGSARLDGEQYF
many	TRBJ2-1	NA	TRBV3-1	TGTGCCAGCAGCCAAGTTTGGGGCGGCGAGCAGTTCTTC	CASSQVWGGEQFF
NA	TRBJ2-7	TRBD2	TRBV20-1	TGCAGTGCTAGAGATATAAATAGCGGGTTTGCCTACGAGCAGTACTTC	CSARDINSGFAYEQYF
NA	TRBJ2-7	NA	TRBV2	TGTGCCAGTCGTTCCGGGGCTCTCTACGAGCAGTACTTC	CASRSGALYEQYF
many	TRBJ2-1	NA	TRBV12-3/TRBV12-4	TGTGCCAGCAGTTTAGATAATAGCGGAGTCGATGAGCAGTTCTTC	CASSLDNSGVDEQFF
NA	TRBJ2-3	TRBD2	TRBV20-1	TGCAGTGCTAGACGGACTAGCGGACGCACAGATACGCAGTATTTT	CSARRTSGRTDTQYF
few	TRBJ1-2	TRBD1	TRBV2	TGTGCCAGCAGTGGGGACAGGACTAGGGGCTACACCTTC	CASSGDRTRGYTF
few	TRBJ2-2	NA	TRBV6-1	TGTGCCAGCAGCCCTCCAGGAGACACCGGGGAGCTGTTTTTT	CASSPPGDTGELFF
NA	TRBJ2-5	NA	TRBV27	TGTGCCAGCAGTTCCCGGGACCGACTAAGGACCCAGTACTTC	CASSSRDRLRTQYF
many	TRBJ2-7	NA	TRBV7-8	TGTGCCAGCAGCCCCACAGTTCCCTCCTACGAGCAGTACTTC	CASSPTVPSYEQYF
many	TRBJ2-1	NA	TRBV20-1	TGCAGTGCTGTAGAGCGGACCTACAATGAGCAGTTCTTC	CSAVERTYNEQFF
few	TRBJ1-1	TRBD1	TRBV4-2	TGTGCCAGCAGCCACGACAGGGAAACCATGAACACTGAAGCTTTCTTT	CASSHDRETMNTEAFF
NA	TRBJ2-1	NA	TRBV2	TGTGCCAGCTATCCCCCCAACAATGAGCAGTTCTTC	CASYPPNNEQFF
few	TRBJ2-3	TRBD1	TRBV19	TGTGCCAGTAGCCCGGACAGGGAGACAGATACGCAGTATTTT	CASSPDRETDTQYF